This note documents a single TCR beta chain sequence. As yet, its antigen is unknown. Only in-frame clones appear in the TCRdb table, and some are missing; sequencing was by immunoSEQ multiplex PCR. In the table there are 50,000 or so clones, approximately 89% of which are singletons. This record belongs to a study of OX40 agonist ivuxolimab in advanced cancers. Germline V CDR1 and CDR2: MNHEY, SVGAGI. Trimming left V 0 bases short and J 4 bases short, with 2 bases between. The CDR3 totals 12 residues. Autoimmune disease history or systemic immunosuppression barred patients. Samples of blood were obtained at baseline, on cycle 4 day 1, and on cycle 7 day 1. Study findings and constraints: Antigen targets of the expanded peripheral T cells went undetermined.

V is TRBV6-5 and J is TRBJ2-3; D is ambiguous. The sequence was collected from an adult with an advanced solid tumor such as melanoma, head and neck, liver or kidney cancer. This sample comprised CD4+ or CD8+ T cells sorted from blood, obtained in a trial of the OX40 agonist ivuxolimab. DNA for the CDR3: TGTGCCAGCAGTTACTCTTCAGATACGCAGTATTTT. Translating gives CASSYSSDTQYF.